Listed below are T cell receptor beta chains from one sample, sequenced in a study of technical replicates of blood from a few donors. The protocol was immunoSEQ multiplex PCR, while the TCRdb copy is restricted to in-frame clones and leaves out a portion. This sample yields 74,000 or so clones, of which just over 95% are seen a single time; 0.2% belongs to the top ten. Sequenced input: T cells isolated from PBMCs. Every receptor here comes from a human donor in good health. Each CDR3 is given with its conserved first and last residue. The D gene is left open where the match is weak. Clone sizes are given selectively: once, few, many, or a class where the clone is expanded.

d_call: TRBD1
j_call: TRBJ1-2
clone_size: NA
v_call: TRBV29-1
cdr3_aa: CSVEGGRGPGYTF
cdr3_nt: TGCAGCGTTGAAGGTGGCAGGGGGCCCGGCTACACCTTC

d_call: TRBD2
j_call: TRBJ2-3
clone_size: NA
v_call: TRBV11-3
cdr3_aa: CASSLDSGGSSTDTQYF
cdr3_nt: TGTGCCAGCAGCTTAGATTCGGGGGGGTCTAGCACAGATACGCAGTATTTT

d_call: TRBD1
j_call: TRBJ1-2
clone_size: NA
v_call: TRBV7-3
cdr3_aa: CASSVTGGLADGYTF
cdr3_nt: TGTGCCAGCAGCGTGACAGGGGGCCTAGCTGATGGCTACACCTTC

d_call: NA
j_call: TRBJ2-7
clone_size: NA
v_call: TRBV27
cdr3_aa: CASSLFLTSEQYF
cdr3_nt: TGTGCCAGCAGTTTATTTTTAACAAGCGAGCAGTACTTC

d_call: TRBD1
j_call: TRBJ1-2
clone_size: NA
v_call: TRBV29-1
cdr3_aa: CSVEGGQSYGYTF
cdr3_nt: TGCAGCGTTGAGGGGGGACAGTCCTATGGCTACACCTTC

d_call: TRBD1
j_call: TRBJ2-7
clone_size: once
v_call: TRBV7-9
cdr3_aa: CASSLATGPSYEQYF
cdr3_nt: TGTGCCAGCAGCTTAGCGACAGGGCCATCCTACGAGCAGTACTTC

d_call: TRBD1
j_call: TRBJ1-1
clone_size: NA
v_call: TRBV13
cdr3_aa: CASSPGTGTEAFF
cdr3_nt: TGTGCCAGCAGCCCGGGGACAGGGACTGAAGCTTTCTTT

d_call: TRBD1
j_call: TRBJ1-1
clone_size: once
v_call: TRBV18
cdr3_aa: CASSSDRGRKAFF
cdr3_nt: TGTGCCAGCTCGTCGGACAGGGGCCGAAAAGCTTTCTTT

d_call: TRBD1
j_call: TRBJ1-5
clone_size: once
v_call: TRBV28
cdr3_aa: CASSWTGTGLNQPQHF
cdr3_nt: TGTGCCAGCAGTTGGACCGGGACAGGGCTCAATCAGCCCCAGCATTTT

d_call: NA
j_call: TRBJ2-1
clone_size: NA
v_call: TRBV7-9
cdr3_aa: CASSVTGRYNEQFF
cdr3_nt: TGTGCCAGCAGCGTAACAGGGCGGTACAATGAGCAGTTCTTC

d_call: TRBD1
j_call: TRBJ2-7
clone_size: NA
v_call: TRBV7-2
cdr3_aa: CASSLTGGSYEQYF
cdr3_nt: TGTGCCAGCAGCTTGACAGGGGGCTCCTACGAGCAGTACTTC

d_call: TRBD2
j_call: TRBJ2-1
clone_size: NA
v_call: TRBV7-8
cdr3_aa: CASSESGGGWNEQFF
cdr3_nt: TGTGCCAGCAGCGAAAGCGGGGGAGGGTGGAATGAGCAGTTCTTC

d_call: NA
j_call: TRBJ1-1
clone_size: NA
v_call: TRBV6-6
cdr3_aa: CASSYGSMNTEAFF
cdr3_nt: TGTGCCAGCAGTTACGGCAGTATGAACACTGAAGCTTTCTTT

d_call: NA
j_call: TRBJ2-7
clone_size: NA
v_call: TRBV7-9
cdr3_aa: CASSLGAGASYEQYF
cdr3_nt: TGTGCCAGCAGCTTAGGGGCAGGGGCTTCCTACGAGCAGTACTTC

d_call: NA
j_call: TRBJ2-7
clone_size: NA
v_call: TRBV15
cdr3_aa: CATSGTQGDYEQYF
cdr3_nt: TGTGCCACCAGCGGGACACAGGGCGACTACGAGCAGTACTTC

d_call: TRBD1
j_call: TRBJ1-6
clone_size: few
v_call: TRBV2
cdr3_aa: CASSEGTGINSPLHF
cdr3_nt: TGTGCCAGCAGTGAAGGGACAGGGATTAATTCACCCCTCCACTTT

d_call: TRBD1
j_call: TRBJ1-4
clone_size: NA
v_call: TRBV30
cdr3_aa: CAWARGGTVYEKLFF
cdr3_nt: TGTGCCTGGGCGCGTGGGGGGACAGTCTATGAAAAACTGTTTTTT

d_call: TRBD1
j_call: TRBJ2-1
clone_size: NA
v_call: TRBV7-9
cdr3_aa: CASSFQGAGEQFF
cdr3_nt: TGTGCCAGCAGCTTCCAGGGGGCGGGGGAGCAGTTCTTC

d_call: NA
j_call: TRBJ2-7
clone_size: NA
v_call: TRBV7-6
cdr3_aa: CASSPQLVAYEQYF
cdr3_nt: TGTGCCAGCAGCCCTCAACTAGTGGCGTACGAGCAGTACTTC

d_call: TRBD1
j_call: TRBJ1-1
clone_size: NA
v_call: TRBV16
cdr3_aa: CASSQSTGRTEAFF
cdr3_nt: TGTGCCAGCAGCCAATCGACAGGGCGCACTGAGGCTTTCTTT

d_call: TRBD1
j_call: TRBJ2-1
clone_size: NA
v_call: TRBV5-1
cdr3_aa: CASSSRYRGSNEQFF
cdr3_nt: TGCGCCAGCAGCTCTCGATACAGGGGGTCCAATGAGCAGTTCTTC

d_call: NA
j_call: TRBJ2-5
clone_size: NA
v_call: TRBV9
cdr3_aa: CASSRSGQGRETQYF
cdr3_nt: TGTGCCAGCAGCCGGTCCGGGCAGGGGCGAGAGACCCAGTACTTC

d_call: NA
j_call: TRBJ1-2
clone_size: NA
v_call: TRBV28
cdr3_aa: CASGRYGYTF
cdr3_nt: TGTGCCAGCGGTAGATATGGCTACACCTTC

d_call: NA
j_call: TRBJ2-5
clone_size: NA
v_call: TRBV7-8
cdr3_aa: CASSPLFAGTQETQYF
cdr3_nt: TGTGCCAGCAGCCCCCTTTTTGCGGGAACCCAAGAGACCCAGTACTTC

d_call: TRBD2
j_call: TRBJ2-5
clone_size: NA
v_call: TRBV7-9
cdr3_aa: CASSLDRALAGGRDF
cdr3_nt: TGTGCCAGCAGCTTAGACCGAGCACTAGCGGGGGGCAGGGACTTC

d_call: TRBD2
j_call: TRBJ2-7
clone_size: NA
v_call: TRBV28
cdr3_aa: CASSSHPSSGSIHEQYF
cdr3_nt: TGTGCCAGCAGTTCCCATCCCTCTAGCGGGAGTATCCACGAGCAGTACTTC

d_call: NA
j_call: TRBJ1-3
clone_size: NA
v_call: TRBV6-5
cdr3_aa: CASSYSRTSSGNTIYF
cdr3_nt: TGTGCCAGCAGTTACTCTCGAACCAGCTCTGGAAACACCATATATTTT

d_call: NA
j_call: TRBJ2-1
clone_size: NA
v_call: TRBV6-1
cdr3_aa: CAGSPRGSPTNEQFF
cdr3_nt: TGTGCCGGAAGCCCGAGGGGGTCCCCAACCAATGAGCAGTTCTTC

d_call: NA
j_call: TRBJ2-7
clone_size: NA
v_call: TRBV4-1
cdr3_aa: CASSQDGREDEQYF
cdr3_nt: TGCGCCAGCAGCCAAGATGGCAGAGAGGACGAGCAGTACTTC

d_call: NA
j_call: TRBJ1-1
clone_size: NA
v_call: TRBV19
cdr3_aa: CASSINPVAEAFF
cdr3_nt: TGTGCCAGTAGTATTAATCCGGTAGCTGAAGCTTTCTTT

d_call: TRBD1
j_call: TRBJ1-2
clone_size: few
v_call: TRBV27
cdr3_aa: CASSEDRVYGYTF
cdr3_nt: TGTGCCAGCAGTGAGGACAGGGTTTATGGCTACACCTTC

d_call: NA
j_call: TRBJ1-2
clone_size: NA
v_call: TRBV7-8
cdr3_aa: CASSLGRVQRGFGYTF
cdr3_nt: TGTGCCAGCAGCTTAGGTCGGGTCCAGAGGGGGTTCGGCTACACCTTC

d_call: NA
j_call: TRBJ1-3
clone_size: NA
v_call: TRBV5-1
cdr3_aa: CASSLRGGDSGNTIYF
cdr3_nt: TGCGCCAGCAGCTTACGGGGTGGGGACTCTGGAAACACCATATATTTT

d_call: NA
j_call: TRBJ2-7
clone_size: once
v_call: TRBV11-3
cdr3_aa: CASSHSTGEQYF
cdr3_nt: TGTGCCAGCAGCCACTCTACGGGGGAGCAGTACTTC

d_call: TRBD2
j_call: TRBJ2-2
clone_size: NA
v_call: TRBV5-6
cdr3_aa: CASSSSGSGTNTGELFF
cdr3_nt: TGTGCCAGCAGCTCTTCGGGTAGCGGGACGAACACCGGGGAGCTGTTTTTT

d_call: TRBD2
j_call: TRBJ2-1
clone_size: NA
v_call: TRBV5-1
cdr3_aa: CATTLTGTSGYNEQFF
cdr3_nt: TGCGCCACCACTCTGACCGGGACTAGCGGCTACAATGAGCAGTTCTTC

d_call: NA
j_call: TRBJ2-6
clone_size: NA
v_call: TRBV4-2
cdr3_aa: CASSPLGAPGANVLTF
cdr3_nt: TGTGCCAGCAGCCCTCTTGGAGCCCCTGGGGCCAACGTCCTGACTTTC

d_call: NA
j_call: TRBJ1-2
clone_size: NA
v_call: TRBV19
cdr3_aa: CASSETGLHGYTF
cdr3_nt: TGTGCCAGTAGTGAGACAGGCCTGCATGGCTACACCTTC

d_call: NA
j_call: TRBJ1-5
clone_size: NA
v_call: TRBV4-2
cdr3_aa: CASSQDVLNQPQHF
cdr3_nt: TGTGCCAGCAGCCAAGATGTACTCAATCAGCCCCAGCATTTT

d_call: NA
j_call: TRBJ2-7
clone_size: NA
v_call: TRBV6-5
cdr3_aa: CASSYYAGSKVYEQYF
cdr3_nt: TGTGCCAGCAGTTACTATGCAGGCTCTAAGGTTTACGAGCAGTACTTC

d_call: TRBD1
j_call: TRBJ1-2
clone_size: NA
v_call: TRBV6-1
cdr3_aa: CASIWDRLDYGYTF
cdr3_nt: TGTGCCAGCATTTGGGACAGGCTCGACTATGGCTACACCTTC

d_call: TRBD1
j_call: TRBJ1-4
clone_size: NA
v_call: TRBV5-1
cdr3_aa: CASSLTGGTNEKLFF
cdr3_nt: TGCGCCAGCAGCTTGACAGGGGGAACTAATGAAAAACTGTTTTTT

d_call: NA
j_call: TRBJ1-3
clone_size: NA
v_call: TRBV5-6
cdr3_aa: CASSGGYLTRNTIYF
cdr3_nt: TGTGCCAGCAGCGGAGGGTATTTAACCCGAAACACCATATATTTT

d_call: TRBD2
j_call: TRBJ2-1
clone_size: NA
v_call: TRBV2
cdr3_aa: CASMRTSGGGYNEQFF
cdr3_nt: TGTGCCAGCATGAGGACTAGCGGGGGGGGCTACAATGAGCAGTTCTTC

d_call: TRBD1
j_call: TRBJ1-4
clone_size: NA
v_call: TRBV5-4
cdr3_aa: CASSSGQVNEKLFF
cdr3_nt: TGTGCCAGCAGCTCGGGACAGGTTAATGAAAAACTGTTTTTT

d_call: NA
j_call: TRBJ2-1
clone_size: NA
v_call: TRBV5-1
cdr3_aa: CASSLAWESEQFF
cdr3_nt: TGCGCCAGCAGCTTGGCCTGGGAGAGTGAGCAGTTCTTC

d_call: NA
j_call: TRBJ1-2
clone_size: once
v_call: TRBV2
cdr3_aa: CASSVLRDNGYTF
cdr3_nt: TGTGCCAGCAGTGTTCTCAGGGATAATGGCTACACCTTC

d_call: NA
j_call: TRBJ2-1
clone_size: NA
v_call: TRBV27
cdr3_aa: CASSPQFSSYNEQFF
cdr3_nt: TGTGCCAGCAGTCCCCAGTTCAGCTCCTACAATGAGCAGTTCTTC

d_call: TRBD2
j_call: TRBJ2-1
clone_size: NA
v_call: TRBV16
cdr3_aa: CASSRISWTSGRSWAYNEQFF
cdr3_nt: TGTGCCAGCAGCCGCATTAGTTGGACTAGCGGGAGAAGTTGGGCCTACAATGAGCAGTTCTTC

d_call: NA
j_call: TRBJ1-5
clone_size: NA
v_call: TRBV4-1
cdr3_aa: CASSQEPTVAGSNQPQHF
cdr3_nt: TGCGCCAGCAGCCAGGAACCAACAGTCGCAGGGAGCAATCAGCCCCAGCATTTT

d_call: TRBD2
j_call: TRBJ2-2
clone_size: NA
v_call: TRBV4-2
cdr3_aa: CASSQEGGLAGTGELFF
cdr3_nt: TGTGCCAGCAGCCAAGAAGGGGGACTAGCGGGTACCGGGGAGCTGTTTTTT

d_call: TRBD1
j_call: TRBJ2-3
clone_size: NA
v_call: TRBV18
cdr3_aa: CASSPLGTGIMDTQYF
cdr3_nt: TGTGCCAGCTCTCCCTTAGGGACAGGTATTATGGATACGCAGTATTTT

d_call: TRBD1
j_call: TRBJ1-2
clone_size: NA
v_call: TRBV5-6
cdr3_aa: CASSFRQGSGGYTF
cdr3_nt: TGTGCCAGCAGCTTTCGACAGGGCAGTGGCGGCTACACCTTC

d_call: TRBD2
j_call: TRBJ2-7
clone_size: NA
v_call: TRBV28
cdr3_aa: CASSLGGGEQYF
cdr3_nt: TGTGCCAGCAGTTTAGGGGGGGGCGAGCAGTACTTC

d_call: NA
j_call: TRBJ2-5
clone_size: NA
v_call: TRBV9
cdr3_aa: CASSPRAGGETQYF
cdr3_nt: TGTGCCAGCAGTCCCAGGGCTGGAGGGGAGACCCAGTACTTC

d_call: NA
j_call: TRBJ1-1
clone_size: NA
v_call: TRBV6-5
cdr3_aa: CASSYSLNTEAFF
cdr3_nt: TGTGCCAGCAGTTATTCCTTGAACACTGAAGCTTTCTTT

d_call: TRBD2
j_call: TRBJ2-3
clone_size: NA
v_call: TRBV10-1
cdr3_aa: CASSKTSPDTQYF
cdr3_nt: TGCGCCAGCAGTAAGACTAGCCCAGATACGCAGTATTTT